This TCR beta chain was sequenced during a study of cytomegalovirus exposure and HLA in healthy donors. Overall study context: Caucasian-associated ancestry cluster membership applied to 75% to 85% of around 400 genotyped donors.

Healthy bone marrow donors formed the donor group. Germline loops: CDR1 LNHDA, CDR2 SQIVND (reference sequence). The CDR3 is made up of 12 amino acids. V was pared by 2 bases and J by 11 bases, with 10 bases between. Notes on the study in general: An analysis was carried out at a later point. It showed that HLA-associated TCR beta chains were more clonally expanded than equally common non-associated chains. Likely technical artifact: a cluster of highly shared sequence variants.

60 Vbeta and 13 Jbeta primers were used in PCR. Using immunoSEQ multiplex PCR, the repertoire was profiled, and TCRdb retains in-frame clones only, with some absent. The table includes about 120,000 clones, about 71% detected once. A note on this clone: Its antigen remains unknown.

Sequencing was carried out using PBMCs. The chain links TRBV19 to TRBJ1-5; D ambiguous. The receptor comes from a woman aged 50 to 65 in good health and CMV-seronegative. In nucleotides, the CDR3 is TGTGCCAGTAGTATACCCACCCAGTCCCAGCATTTT. Translation gives CASSIPTQSQHF.